The 12 T cell receptor beta chains reported below all come from one sample, sequenced in a study of OX40 agonist ivuxolimab in advanced cancers. Here immunoSEQ multiplex PCR was the method, and the copy in TCRdb shows in-frame clones only, minus some. The table lists approximately 68,000 clones, 70% to 90% of them singletons. Sequences were derived from CD4+ or CD8+ T cells sorted from blood, sampled in a trial of the OX40 agonist ivuxolimab. These receptors all stem from an adult with an advanced solid tumor such as melanoma, head and neck, liver or kidney cancer.

This clone was picked up one time. This chain uses TRBV27 with TRBJ1-5; TRBD1 might be the D (5 bases). The V end was cut by 6 bases, the J end by 9 bases, with 15 bases between. The germline V gene encodes CDR1 MNHEY and CDR2 SMNVEV (reference sequence). The CDR3 runs to 13 residues. The CDR3 DNA reads TGTGCCAGCAGCTTGACAGCCCGGGGGCCCCAGCATTTT. This sequence encodes CASSLTARGPQHF.

V is TRBV5-6 and J is TRBJ2-3, with 11 bases matching TRBD2. The CDR3 is 16 amino acids. Germline assignment: CDR1 SGHDT and CDR2 YYEEEE. V dropped 3 bases and J dropped 1; count of bases not matched to a gene: 4. The CDR3 reads CASSWGLADRTDTQYF. The CDR3 DNA follows: TGTGCCAGCAGCTGGGGACTAGCGGACCGCACAGATACGCAGTATTTT.

The chain couples TRBV14 to TRBJ2-3; the match to TRBD1 covers 7 bases. This CDR3 spans 16 amino acids. V gave up 4 bases and J gave up 2 bases; unmatched junction bases: 9. Germline V gene sequence: CDR1 SGHDN, CDR2 FVKESK. The DNA for the CDR3 is TGTGCCAGCAGCCTCCGGGACAGAGTATCCACAGATACGCAGTATTTT. As protein: CASSLRDRVSTDTQYF.

V usage is TRBV19 and J usage is TRBJ1-5; 8 bases line up with TRBD1. Germline lookup yields CDR1 LNHDA and CDR2 SQIVND (reference sequence). This CDR3 has 15 residues. The ends lost 3 bases at V and 4 bases at J; junction bases unmatched: 5. The CDR3 DNA is TGTGCCAGTAGTATTTCCGGGACAGGTAATCAGCCCCAGCATTTT. Protein: CASSISGTGNQPQHF.

The chain couples TRBV5-1 to TRBJ2-2; perhaps TRBD1 as D (5 bases). Germline loops: CDR1 SGHRS, CDR2 YFSETQ. This CDR3 contains 17 residues. The V end lost 2 bases, the J end lost 0 bases, and 14 bases lay between the germline ends. The CDR3 here is CASSFDSYKANTGELFF. The CDR3 DNA sequence: TGCGCCAGCAGCTTTGACAGCTACAAAGCGAACACCGGGGAGCTGTTTTTT.

The V and J genes are TRBV4-3 and TRBJ2-3; tentatively, D is TRBD1 (6 bases). The CDR3 runs 15 residues. The germline V gene encodes CDR1 LGHNA and CDR2 YSLEER. Trimming shortened V by 0 bases and J by 5 bases, and 12 bases separated the two germline ends. The CDR3 DNA sequence: TGCGCCAGCAGCCAAGAGAGAGGGGGTAGAGATACGCAGTATTTT. Protein sequence: CASSQERGGRDTQYF.

V usage is TRBV18 and J usage is TRBJ2-5, with D perhaps given as TRBD1 or TRBD2 (5 bases each). The CDR3 spans 14 residues. Per germline, CDR1 KGHSH and CDR2 LQKENI. V gave up 3 bases and J gave up 4 bases, with 12 bases separating them. CDR3 protein: CASSPWGIRETQYF. As DNA, the CDR3 is TGTGCCAGCTCACCTTGGGGGATTCGAGAGACCCAGTACTTC. The full variable domain, its missing parts supplied by reference TRBV18 and TRBJ2-5, is NAGVMQNPRHLVRRRGQEARLRCSPMKGHSHVYWYRQLPEEGLKFMVYLQKENIIDESGMPKERFSAEFPKEGPSILRIQQVVRGDSAAYFCASSPWGIRETQYFGPGTRLLVL.

This chain uses TRBV19 with TRBJ1-4; D may be TRBD1 (6 bases). This CDR3 has 14 residues. V was shortened by 5 bases and J by 8 bases, with 15 bases between the two germline ends. CDR1 and CDR2 (germline): LNHDA, SQIVND (reference sequence). The DNA for the CDR3 is TGTGCCAGTAGTCCTCAGGGGCGGTTGGAAAAACTGTTTTTT. It encodes CASSPQGRLEKLFF.

V and J are TRBV18 and TRBJ1-6; tentatively, D is TRBD1 (6 bases). Germline V CDR1 and CDR2: KGHSH, LQKENI. This CDR3 has 19 residues. The germline V and J ends were trimmed by 5 bases and 0 bases, with 20 bases remaining between them. This chain's CDR3 is CASSSTQGRLSSYNSPLHF. CDR3 coding DNA: TGTGCCAGCTCATCGACCCAGGGGCGCTTAAGCTCCTATAATTCACCCCTCCACTTT.

V gene TRBV7-2 combines with J gene TRBJ2-1; 15 bases map to TRBD2. CDR1 is SGHTA and CDR2 is FQGNSA in the germline V gene. Trimming removed 4 bases from V and 12 bases from J; junction bases left unmatched: 4. This CDR3 spans 14 amino acids. CDR3 in amino acids: CASSSRTSGGAQFF. The CDR3 nucleotides read TGTGCCAGCAGCTCCAGGACTAGCGGGGGGGCGCAGTTCTTC.

In its sample, this clone was seen once. The chain couples TRBV6-5 to TRBJ1-1; 9 bases align to TRBD1. This CDR3 contains 15 residues. The ends lost 2 bases at V and 6 bases at J; junction bases unmatched: 7. Germline V gives CDR1 MNHEY, CDR2 SVGAGI. The CDR3 DNA reads as TGTGCCAGCAGTTACACTGGACAGGGGATGTCTGAAGCTTTCTTT. Amino acid sequence: CASSYTGQGMSEAFF.

The chain joins TRBV4-1 to TRBJ2-7; TRBD1 matches 7 bases. Germline loops: CDR1 MGHRA, CDR2 YSYEKL. V lost 1 base to trimming and J lost 2 bases; unmatched junction nucleotides: 14. This CDR3 comprises 18 residues. The CDR3 protein is CASSQVLLRQGRTYEQYF. The CDR3 coding sequence is TGCGCCAGCAGCCAAGTTCTCCTTAGACAGGGACGAACCTACGAGCAGTACTTC.